The rows below give T cell receptor beta chains drawn from one sample of a study of blood T cell repertoires in COVID-19. Repertoires were generated with immunoSEQ multiplex PCR, while TCRdb's copy carries only in-frame clones and drops some. This sample has 150,000 to 200,000 clones, with 75% to 85% found just once. Sequencing was performed on PBMCs or T cells enriched from blood (not recorded which). These receptors were taken from a man aged 35-49 years who had recovered from COVID-19. Each CDR3 is given with its conserved first and last residue. The D gene is left open where the match is weak. Not every row has a clone size; where given, it reads once, few, many or a size class.

D	size	J	V	CDR3	DNA
-	once	TRBJ2-1	TRBV28	CASSLYFDEQFF	TGTGCCAGCAGTTTATATTTCGATGAGCAGTTCTTC
TRBD1	few	TRBJ1-1	TRBV5-1	CASSLIGQGVMNTEAFF	TGCGCCAGCAGCTTGATCGGACAGGGGGTAATGAACACTGAAGCTTTCTTT
TRBD1	-	TRBJ1-6	TRBV6-5	CASSYTGGDNSPLHF	TGTGCCAGCAGCTACACAGGGGGCGATAATTCACCCCTCCACTTT
TRBD2	-	TRBJ2-7	TRBV2	CASKTSGSSYEQYF	TGTGCCAGCAAAACTAGCGGGAGCTCCTACGAGCAGTACTTC
TRBD1	-	TRBJ2-7	TRBV27	CASSLTGTGGTYEQYF	TGTGCCAGCAGTCTTACCGGGACAGGGGGGACCTACGAGCAGTACTTC
-	few	TRBJ2-1	TRBV11-3	CASSPYGDSEQFF	TGTGCCAGCAGCCCCTACGGGGACTCCGAGCAGTTCTTC
-	once	TRBJ1-6	TRBV2	CASTLRTANNSPLHF	TGTGCCAGCACCCTGAGGACAGCCAACAATTCACCCCTCCACTTT
TRBD1	-	TRBJ2-3	TRBV9	CASSLAQGDDTQYF	TGTGCCAGCAGCCTTGCTCAGGGGGACGATACGCAGTATTTT
-	-	TRBJ2-7	TRBV7-9	CASSTETGAYEQYF	TGTGCCAGCAGCACCGAGACAGGAGCCTACGAGCAGTACTTC
-	-	TRBJ1-6	TRBV11-2	CASSLLPPSYNSPLHF	TGTGCCAGCAGCTTACTACCCCCGAGTTACAATTCACCCCTCCACTTT
-	-	TRBJ1-1	TRBV5-8	CASSLGIILSGNTEAFF	TGTGCCAGCAGCCTCGGGATAATCTTGAGCGGGAACACTGAAGCTTTCTTT
-	-	TRBJ1-1	TRBV19	CASNDGVAVLNTEAFF	TGTGCCAGTAACGACGGGGTGGCAGTGCTGAACACTGAAGCTTTCTTT
-	-	TRBJ1-5	TRBV24-1	CATLPLDSKSQGQPQHF	TGTGCCACCTTACCCCTTGACAGTAAGTCCCAGGGGCAGCCCCAGCATTTT
-	-	TRBJ2-7	TRBV5-6	CASSLTITYEQYF	TGTGCCAGCAGCTTAACAATAACCTACGAGCAGTACTTC
TRBD2	-	TRBJ2-5	TRBV2	CASSPSGRYQETQYF	TGTGCCAGCAGTCCAAGCGGGAGGTACCAAGAGACCCAGTACTTC
-	-	TRBJ1-1	TRBV9	CASSARWGGRTEAFF	TGTGCCAGCAGCGCCCGGTGGGGGGGCAGGACTGAAGCTTTCTTT
-	-	TRBJ2-1	TRBV6-2/TRBV6-3	CASSPRGYNEQFF	TGTGCCAGCAGCCCCCGGGGGTACAATGAGCAGTTCTTC
-	-	TRBJ2-1	TRBV4-3	CASSDVHGTGNEQFF	TGCGCCAGCAGCGACGTTCATGGGACTGGCAATGAGCAGTTCTTC
TRBD1	-	TRBJ1-1	TRBV15	CATSRGQTNTEAFF	TGTGCCACCAGCAGGGGACAGACGAACACTGAAGCTTTCTTT
-	-	TRBJ1-1	TRBV12-3/TRBV12-4	CASRVTVGEAFF	TGTGCCAGCAGAGTGACAGTTGGTGAAGCTTTCTTT
TRBD1	-	TRBJ1-2	TRBV19	CASSPGGTGSVGYTF	TGTGCCAGTAGCCCTGGGGGGACAGGGTCGGTCGGCTACACCTTC
TRBD1	-	TRBJ1-5	TRBV2	CASRGDRGLGQPQHF	TGTGCCAGCAGGGGAGACAGGGGGCTAGGACAGCCCCAGCATTTT
-	-	TRBJ1-1	TRBV4-2	CASNRQGNTEAFF	TGTGCCAGCAACCGCCAGGGGAACACTGAAGCTTTCTTT
-	once	TRBJ1-1	TRBV3-1/TRBV3-2	CASSQKGWNTEAFF	TGTGCCAGCAGCCAAAAGGGGTGGAACACTGAAGCTTTCTTT
TRBD1	-	TRBJ1-4	TRBV5-1	CASSPRGQPTNEKLFF	TGCGCCAGCAGCCCCAGGGGACAGCCAACTAATGAAAAACTGTTTTTT
-	-	TRBJ1-5	TRBV6-5	CASSLDSRVQPQHF	TGTGCCAGCAGTCTAGACTCCAGGGTCCAGCCCCAGCATTTT
-	-	TRBJ1-5	TRBV19	CASRRPGSSNQPQHF	TGTGCCAGCAGAAGACCTGGGAGTAGCAATCAGCCCCAGCATTTT
-	few	TRBJ2-7	TRBV5-1	CASSLSPVSSYEQYF	TGCGCCAGCAGCTTGAGCCCTGTGAGCTCCTACGAGCAGTACTTC
-	-	TRBJ2-7	TRBV6-2/TRBV6-3	CASSPIAVYEQYF	TGTGCCAGCAGCCCTATAGCGGTCTACGAGCAGTACTTC
TRBD2	-	TRBJ2-2	TRBV29-1	CSVVPTSGRNTGELFF	TGCAGCGTTGTGCCCACTAGCGGAAGGAACACCGGGGAGCTGTTTTTT
-	-	TRBJ1-1	TRBV18	CASSPYQGISTEAFF	TGTGCCAGCTCACCATACCAGGGGATATCCACTGAAGCTTTCTTT
-	-	TRBJ2-1	TRBV19	CASSIRGLDIYNEQFF	TGTGCCAGTAGTATTAGGGGACTGGATATTTACAATGAGCAGTTCTTC
-	few	TRBJ1-4	TRBV19	CATRRAPANEKLFF	TGTGCCACCAGGCGGGCGCCGGCTAATGAAAAACTGTTTTTT
-	-	TRBJ2-2	TRBV7-8	CASSLGQRSTGELFF	TGTGCCAGCAGCTTAGGACAGAGAAGCACCGGGGAGCTGTTTTTT
-	-	TRBJ2-5	TRBV5-1	CASSLTGNTETQYF	TGCGCCAGCAGCTTGACCGGGAACACAGAGACCCAGTACTTC
TRBD1	-	TRBJ1-2	TRBV6-5	CASSPIDRVGYGYTF	TGTGCCAGCAGCCCCATAGACAGGGTGGGATATGGCTACACCTTC
TRBD1	-	TRBJ1-1	TRBV5-1	CASSLGQGTTGGTEAFF	TGCGCCAGCAGCTTGGGACAGGGCACTACAGGGGGCACTGAAGCTTTCTTT